These 3 T cell receptor beta chains were sequenced from one sample in a study of cytomegalovirus exposure and HLA in healthy donors. Primers: 60 Vbeta forward and 13 Jbeta reverse. Here immunoSEQ multiplex PCR was the method, and the copy in TCRdb shows in-frame clones only, minus some. The data show 90,000 or so clones, with about 66% seen just once and 5.5% to 6% held by the top ten. The sample was PBMCs. Every receptor here comes from a boy aged 5-17 years in good health and CMV-seropositive.

V gene TRBV6-6 combines with J gene TRBJ1-1; TRBD1 is a possible D gene (5 bases). Between the trimmed V and J ends, which lost 0 bases and 5 bases, there was a span of 7 bases. Per the germline V gene, CDR1 is MNHNY and CDR2 is SVGAGI (reference sequence). The CDR3 has 13 residues. CDR3 region: CASSYSGGTEAFF. The CDR3 nucleotides are TGTGCCAGCAGTTACTCGGGGGGGACTGAAGCTTTCTTT.

J is TRBJ2-3 and V is TRBV5-4; D is possibly TRBD2 (6 bases). The CDR3 length is 16 residues. Germline CDR1 SGHNT, CDR2 YYREEE (reference sequence). Trimming cost V 4 bases and J 5 bases, with 20 bases left between them. The CDR3 DNA sequence: TGTGCCAGCAGCCCCTCTCCTCGACTAGGAGTAGATACGCAGTATTTT. This gives the protein CASSPSPRLGVDTQYF.

On this clone: The junction differs from germline at one of its ends, possibly a read error. The chain combines TRBV16 with TRBJ1-2; 9 positions agree with TRBD1. Germline V gene sequence: CDR1 KGHSY, CDR2 FQNENV. This CDR3 is 12 amino acids long. The CDR3 bases are TGTGCCAGCAAAGGGACAGGGACTGGCTACCCCTTC. Amino acids: CASKGTGTGYPF.